This TCR beta chain emerged from a study of blood T cell repertoires in COVID-19. Study context: COVID-19 samples from acute and convalescent phases originated in the United States, Italy and Spain.

Here immunoSEQ multiplex PCR was the method, and the copy in TCRdb shows in-frame clones only, minus some. The sample includes more than 120,000 clones, 75% to 90% of them seen just once. This clone was recorded only once. The V gene's germline CDR1 is MNHEY and CDR2 SMNVEV (reference sequence). The CDR3 contains 16 residues. The junction had 8 bases not matched to a gene; V was cut back by 3 bases and J by 4 bases. The genes are TRBV27 and TRBJ2-1; 8 nucleotides agree with TRBD2. The receptor was isolated from a human donor in a cohort sampled during active COVID-19. The material sequenced was peripheral blood. CDR3 amino acids: CASSFNLAGGYNEQFF. CDR3 sequence (DNA): TGTGCCAGCAGTTTCAACCTAGCGGGTGGGTACAATGAGCAGTTCTTC.